This TCR beta chain was recorded in a study of T cell responses to AZD1222 COVID-19 vaccine. Study-wide points: Most donors were white British and more were female, and clonal diversity was possibly underestimated.

Measured with immunoSEQ multiplex PCR; TCRdb has only the in-frame clones, and not every one. Of nearly 200,000 clones in the sample, 90% to 95% were seen once. A word on this clone: What it binds is not known.

Trimming removed 4 bases from V and 5 bases from J; junction bases left unmatched: 4. Germline lookup yields CDR1 LGHNA and CDR2 YNFKEQ. This CDR3 has 14 amino acids. This TCR was sampled from an adult who received the AZD1222 COVID-19 vaccine. The rearrangement uses TRBV4-2 and TRBJ1-5, with 8 bases that match TRBD1. Sample: peripheral blood, taken 28 days after the second AZD1222 dose. The CDR3 protein is CASSLGQGDQPQHF. Here the CDR3 DNA reads TGTGCCAGCAGCCTAGGACAGGGTGATCAGCCCCAGCATTTT.